The rows below give T cell receptor beta chains drawn from one sample of a study of Graves' ophthalmopathy and Graves' hyperthyroidism. From the multiplex PCR reads, TCRdb called clonotypes with MiXCR, one entry per CDR3 protein. The table lists about 210,000 distinct CDR3 sequences, just under 30% of them singletons. Sequencing was carried out using peripheral blood. These receptors were taken from a man aged 45-65 years with Graves' ophthalmopathy. Both conserved end residues are part of each CDR3. Fields, in order: clone size, V gene, J gene, D gene, CDR3 protein, CDR3 DNA. D genes are given only for firm matches. Not every row has a clone size; where given, it reads once, few, many or a size class.

>.|TRBV6-1|TRBJ1-2|TRBD1
CASSGPGQGYGYTF
TGTGCCAGCAGTGGCCCGGGACAGGGGTATGGCTACACCTTC
>many|TRBV5-5|TRBJ2-5|TRBD1
CASSLADRGLGTQYF
TGTGCCAGCAGCTTGGCAGACAGGGGTTTGGGGACCCAGTACTTC
>many|TRBV18|TRBJ1-2|TRBD1
CASSSGTGEYGYTF
TGTGCCAGCTCCTCCGGGACAGGAGAATATGGCTACACCTTC
>many|TRBV29-1|TRBJ2-2|.
CSVAFRGGELFF
TGCAGCGTTGCCTTCAGGGGTGGGGAGCTGTTTTTT
>many|TRBV5-1|TRBJ2-2|TRBD1
CASSFPGGADTGELFF
TGCGCCAGCAGTTTCCCAGGGGGAGCGGACACCGGGGAGCTGTTTTTT
>.|TRBV7-3|TRBJ1-3|TRBD1
CASSLSPADREILMAGNTIYF
TGTGCCAGCAGCTTAAGCCCGGCGGACAGGGAAATTTTGATGGCTGGAAACACCATATATTTT
>once|TRBV6-1|TRBJ2-2|TRBD2
CASSEFSSGMGIGGELFF
TGTGCCAGCAGTGAATTTAGTAGCGGGATGGGTATCGGCGGGGAGCTGTTTTTT
>many|TRBV24-1|TRBJ2-2|.
CATSDPGSGDTGELFF
TGTGCCACCAGTGATCCCGGGTCAGGAGACACCGGGGAGCTGTTTTTT
>many|TRBV5-1|TRBJ2-7|.
CASSLEVEQHF
TGCGCCAGCAGCTTGGAGGTGGAGCAGCACTTC
>many|TRBV6-2/TRBV6-3|TRBJ2-4|TRBD1
CASSYSDRGYAGPAKNIQYF
TGTGCCAGCAGTTACTCCGACAGGGGATATGCGGGTCCAGCCAAAAACATTCAGTACTTC
>many|TRBV19|TRBJ1-2|.
CASSMGRASYGYTF
TGTGCCAGTAGTATGGGCAGGGCGAGCTATGGCTACACCTTC
>many|TRBV27|TRBJ2-7|.
CASSAVGQESEQYF
TGTGCCAGCAGTGCCGTGGGGCAGGAGAGCGAGCAGTACTTC
>many|TRBV12-3/TRBV12-4|TRBJ2-2|.
CASSPPRVNTGELFF
TGTGCCAGCAGCCCGCCCCGGGTTAACACCGGGGAGCTGTTTTTT
>few|TRBV7-8|TRBJ2-5|TRBD2
CASSLGVAGGGTQYF
TGTGCCAGCAGCCTAGGGGTAGCGGGAGGAGGGACCCAGTACTTC
>many|TRBV7-3|TRBJ1-1|.
CASSLTDQGDTEAFF
TGTGCCAGCAGCTTAACGGATCAGGGAGACACTGAAGCTTTCTTT
>.|TRBV27|TRBJ2-7|.
CASRWSATYEQYF
TGTGCCAGCAGATGGTCAGCCACCTACGAGCAGTACTTC
>once|TRBV6-1|TRBJ2-4|.
CASGGLINGENIQYF
TGTGCCAGCGGGGGTTTGATCAATGGGGAAAACATTCAGTACTTC
>few|TRBV24-1|TRBJ1-5|TRBD1
CATSDSPGQPNQPQHF
TGTGCCACCAGTGATTCGCCGGGACAGCCCAATCAGCCCCAGCATTTT
>many|TRBV5-1|TRBJ2-5|.
CASSLGARALQETQYF
TGCGCCAGCAGCTTGGGCGCCAGGGCTCTTCAAGAGACCCAGTACTTC
>.|TRBV6-2/TRBV6-3|TRBJ2-5|.
CASRSAGGVQETQYF
TGTGCCAGCCGAAGTGCAGGAGGGGTTCAAGAGACCCAGTACTTC
>.|TRBV19|TRBJ1-1|.
CASSWGPDTEAFF
TGTGCCAGTAGTTGGGGACCTGACACTGAAGCTTTCTTT
>.|TRBV12-3/TRBV12-4|TRBJ1-2|.
CASSLIGDNYGYTF
TGTGCCAGCAGTTTAATCGGGGATAACTATGGCTACACCTTC
>many|TRBV18|TRBJ2-7|TRBD1
CASSLTGGDEQYF
TGTGCCAGCTCACTGACAGGGGGCGACGAGCAGTACTTC
>many|TRBV12-3/TRBV12-4|TRBJ2-2|.
CASSFSRRAGGTGELFF
TGTGCCAGCAGTTTTTCCCGGCGGGCCGGAGGTACCGGGGAGCTGTTTTTT
>.|TRBV7-9|TRBJ1-6|TRBD1
CASSLRGDSISPLHF
TGTGCCAGCAGCTTGAGGGGGGACAGCATTTCACCCCTCCACTTT
>many|TRBV28|TRBJ1-1|TRBD1
CASSLLDRGIGNTEAFF
TGTGCCAGCAGTTTATTGGACAGGGGAATCGGGAACACTGAAGCTTTCTTT
>many|TRBV11-2|TRBJ2-5|.
CASSLRGVQETQYF
TGTGCCAGCAGCTTAAGGGGAGTTCAAGAGACCCAGTACTTC
>many|TRBV7-9|TRBJ1-6|.
CASSSGNAPGSPLHF
TGTGCCAGCAGCTCCGGGAATGCCCCGGGGTCACCCCTCCACTTT
>many|TRBV28|TRBJ1-6|.
CASSSPLHF
TGTGCCAGCAGTTCACCCCTCCACTTT
>many|TRBV12-3/TRBV12-4|TRBJ1-5|.
CASSFGDSGDQPQHF
TGTGCCAGCAGTTTCGGGGATTCGGGGGATCAGCCCCAGCATTTT
>many|TRBV19|TRBJ1-1|.
CASSIRGRGSNTEAFF
TGTGCCAGTAGTATTAGGGGAAGGGGATCGAACACTGAAGCTTTCTTT
>few|TRBV6-2/TRBV6-3|TRBJ2-7|.
CASSYVSTDEQYF
TGTGCCAGCAGTTATGTCTCCACGGACGAGCAGTACTTC
>.|TRBV6-5|TRBJ2-7|.
CASSYSRSGATSYEQYF
TGTGCCAGCAGTTACTCCCGTAGCGGAGCAACCTCCTACGAGCAGTACTTC
>many|TRBV28|TRBJ2-5|.
CASSLLFRNQETQYF
TGTGCCAGCAGTTTACTGTTCCGGAACCAAGAGACCCAGTACTTC
>many|TRBV12-3/TRBV12-4|TRBJ1-2|TRBD1
CASSLEQGYGYTF
TGTGCCAGCAGTTTAGAACAGGGGTATGGCTACACCTTC
>many|TRBV20-1|TRBJ2-5|.
CSARDRWQQETQYF
TGCAGTGCTAGAGATCGATGGCAGCAAGAGACCCAGTACTTC
>many|TRBV7-2|TRBJ2-2|.
CASSLKGTGELFF
TGTGCCAGCAGCTTAAAAGGAACCGGGGAGCTGTTTTTT
>many|TRBV4-2|TRBJ2-2|TRBD1
CASSQRETGGANTGELFF
TGTGCCAGCAGCCAAAGGGAGACAGGGGGCGCGAACACCGGGGAGCTGTTTTTT
>.|TRBV12-3/TRBV12-4|TRBJ1-1|.
CASSLARKRHTEAFF
TGTGCCAGCAGTTTAGCGCGAAAGAGACACACTGAAGCTTTCTTT
>many|TRBV27|TRBJ2-7|.
CASSPDGAYEQYF
TGTGCCAGCAGTCCGGACGGGGCCTACGAGCAGTACTTC
>many|TRBV6-2/TRBV6-3|TRBJ2-7|.
CASGSQTGTYEQYF
TGTGCCAGCGGAAGCCAGACAGGCACCTACGAGCAGTACTTC
>many|TRBV28|TRBJ2-7|TRBD2
CASSLASGSSNEQYF
TGTGCCAGCAGTTTAGCTAGCGGGAGTTCCAACGAGCAGTACTTC
>many|TRBV9|TRBJ2-7|.
CASSPHGGELREQYF
TGTGCCAGCAGCCCCCACGGGGGAGAGCTAAGGGAGCAGTACTTC
>many|TRBV29-1|TRBJ2-7|TRBD1
CSVETGEYEQYF
TGCAGCGTCGAAACAGGGGAATACGAGCAGTACTTC
>many|TRBV24-1|TRBJ1-2|.
CATSDSGREPYGYTF
TGTGCCACCAGTGATTCTGGCAGGGAGCCCTATGGCTACACCTTC
>many|TRBV28|TRBJ2-7|.
CASSFQLSSYEQYF
TGTGCCAGCAGTTTCCAATTGAGCTCCTACGAGCAGTACTTC
>.|TRBV25-1|TRBJ1-2|.
CASSESGTLPYGYTF
TGTGCCAGCAGTGAATCGGGGACACTTCCCTATGGCTACACCTTC
>.|TRBV6-2/TRBV6-3|TRBJ2-2|TRBD1
CASSTSIGISGTGEVRELFF
TGTGCCAGCAGTACCTCAATTGGCATCTCCGGGACAGGGGAGGTCAGGGAGCTGTTTTTT
>many|TRBV9|TRBJ1-3|.
CASSVAPYQSSGNTIYF
TGTGCCAGCAGCGTAGCTCCTTACCAGTCTTCTGGAAACACCATATATTTT
>few|TRBV12-3/TRBV12-4|TRBJ1-6|TRBD1
CASTTRTGWNSPLHF
TGTGCCAGCACCACTCGGACAGGGTGGAATTCACCCCTCCACTTT
>.|TRBV6-4|TRBJ1-2|.
CASSDSPQGYGYTF
TGTGCCAGCAGTGACTCGCCGCAGGGCTATGGCTACACCTTC
>many|TRBV10-3|TRBJ2-5|TRBD1
CASTGALEETQYF
TGTGCCTCGACAGGGGCTCTGGAAGAGACCCAGTACTTC
>many|TRBV7-2|TRBJ1-1|TRBD1
CASSRGATGKNTEAFF
TGTGCCAGCAGCCGAGGAGCGACAGGGAAGAACACTGAAGCTTTCTTT
>once|TRBV20-1|TRBJ2-5|.
CSAPVGAGARYQETQYF
TGCAGTGCCCCAGTTGGCGCGGGGGCCCGATACCAAGAGACCCAGTACTTC
>.|TRBV15|TRBJ2-5|.
CATSRVAYQETQYF
TGTGCCACCAGCAGAGTTGCGTACCAAGAGACCCAGTACTTC
>few|TRBV5-1|TRBJ2-7|.
CASSFTTGHYKQYF
TGCGCCAGCAGCTTTACTACGGGGCACTACAAGCAGTACTTC
>.|TRBV6-1|TRBJ2-5|TRBD2
CASKTSGTETQYF
TGTGCCAGCAAAACTAGCGGGACGGAGACCCAGTACTTC
>.|TRBV12-3/TRBV12-4|TRBJ1-2|TRBD1
CASSGRRTGGVYGYTF
TGTGCCAGCAGTGGCCGCCGGACAGGGGGCGTCTATGGCTACACCTTC
>.|TRBV6-5|TRBJ1-5|.
CASSYDTASQSLQPQHF
TGTGCCAGCAGTTACGATACGGCCTCTCAATCCCTTCAGCCCCAGCATTTT